One and the same sample provided the 18 T cell receptor beta chains below, sequenced in a study of beta chain features in type 1 diabetes. All of the isolated RNA was reverse transcribed, so expressed TCRB transcripts were sequenced. The protocol was immunoSEQ multiplex PCR, while the TCRdb copy is restricted to in-frame clones and leaves out a portion. The sample lists some 99,000 clones; approximately 39% were seen once. The sample was stem cell memory CD4+ T cells from blood. These TCRs come from a woman aged 18-35 years in good health.

The chain couples TRBV15 to TRBJ2-5; D remains unclear. The CDR3 consists of 12 residues. Germline-derived CDR1 and CDR2 are LNHNV and YYDKDF (reference sequence). The germline V and J ends were trimmed by 5 bases and 2 bases, with 6 bases remaining between them. CDR3 DNA sequence: TGTGCCACCAGCGGCTCGCAAGAGACCCAGTACTTC. Its translation is CATSGSQETQYF.

Here the CDR3 reads CASSLGTSGITDTQYF. The CDR3 nucleotides are TGTGCCAGCAGCTTAGGGACTAGCGGGATCACAGATACGCAGTATTTT. The J gene is TRBJ2-3, the V gene TRBV5-5, with TRBD2 matching over 13 bases. Germline V gene sequence: CDR1 SGHKS, CDR2 YYEKEE (reference sequence). This CDR3 has 16 residues. Losses at the gene ends were 2 bases for V and 2 bases for J; bases not matched to a gene: 2.

V is TRBV5-1 and J is TRBJ2-2; D call uncertain. Germline V lookup: CDR1 SGHRS, CDR2 YFSETQ. This CDR3 contains 15 residues. V lost 2 bases to trimming and J lost 3 bases, with 11 bases between them. For the CDR3, the DNA is TGCGCCAGCAGCTTAGACTCAGCCCACACCGGGGAGCTGTTTTTT. Translated: CASSLDSAHTGELFF.

The rearrangement links TRBV2 to TRBJ2-7; D is uncertain. The CDR3 runs 14 residues. The germline gives CDR1 SNHLY, CDR2 FYNNEI. The germline V and J ends were trimmed by 8 bases and 1 base, with 15 bases remaining between them. CDR3 region: CASLQTLFSYEQYF. CDR3 DNA: TGTGCCAGCCTACAGACCCTTTTTTCCTACGAGCAGTACTTC.

This clone showed up just a few times. This chain connects TRBV4-1 to TRBJ2-1, with 13 nucleotides matching TRBD2. Looked up from germline, CDR1 is MGHRA and CDR2 is YSYEKL. This CDR3 comprises 17 residues. Losses at the gene ends were 2 bases for V and 6 bases for J; bases not matched to a gene: 7. CDR3 DNA sequence: TGCGCCAGCAGCCAACCCCGGACTAGCGGGAGTATCAATGAGCAGTTCTTC. This encodes CASSQPRTSGSINEQFF.

The chain has TRBV27 and TRBJ2-1; 7 nucleotides align to TRBD2. Germline V gene lookup returns CDR1 MNHEY and CDR2 SMNVEV (reference sequence). V gave up 7 bases and J gave up 2 bases; unmatched junction bases: 5. The CDR3 consists of 14 residues. The CDR3 coding sequence is TGTGCCAGCACTAGCGGCTTTGCCTACAATGAGCAGTTCTTC. It specifies CASTSGFAYNEQFF.

The V and J genes are TRBV7-2 and TRBJ2-7; TRBD1 is a possible D gene (5 bases). This CDR3 is 15 amino acids long. Trimming removed 5 bases from V and 0 bases from J, with 14 bases in between. Germline V lookup: CDR1 SGHTA, CDR2 FQGNSA. CDR3 DNA: TGTGCCAGCAGCGTCCGCTGGGGCCTCTCCTACGAGCAGTACTTC. Translation gives CASSVRWGLSYEQYF.

The rearrangement links TRBV5-1 to TRBJ2-7, with TRBD2 matching 7 bases. This CDR3 is 12 amino acids long. CDR1 and CDR2 from the germline V gene are SGHRS and YFSETQ. Unmatched junction bases numbered 7, after V lost 7 bases and J lost 6 bases. CDR3 sequence (DNA): TGCGCCAGCCGAAGGGAGGGCCTCGAGCAGTACTTC. This sequence encodes CASRREGLEQYF.

This clone showed up just a few times. This sequence joins TRBV7-9 and TRBJ1-2; D is possibly TRBD1 (5 bases). The CDR3 consists of 16 residues. Germline loops: CDR1 SEHNR, CDR2 FQNEAQ (reference sequence). Between the trimmed V and J ends, which lost 3 bases and 4 bases, there was a span of 18 bases. The CDR3 here is CASSLRLARETYGYTF. The CDR3 DNA follows: TGTGCCAGCAGCTTGAGACTAGCCAGGGAAACCTATGGCTACACCTTC.

This clone was picked up a small number of times. This chain joins TRBV28 and TRBJ2-1; maybe TRBD2 (6 bases). Germline V gene lookup returns CDR1 MDHEN and CDR2 SYDVKM. This CDR3 has 15 residues. V was cut by 6 bases and J by 0 bases, with 12 bases left in between. This CDR3 is CASSPDGSSYNEQFF. The CDR3, as DNA: TGTGCCAGCAGCCCTGACGGGAGCTCCTACAATGAGCAGTTCTTC.

This clone was counted a few times. The rearrangement links TRBV29-1 to TRBJ1-1; no clear D gene. The CDR3 has 12 amino acids. Between the trimmed V and J ends, which lost 7 bases and 4 bases, there was a span of 13 bases. Germline CDR1 reads SQVTM; CDR2 reads ANQGSEA. CDR3 loop: CSGIQHATEAFF. CDR3 in DNA: TGCAGCGGCATTCAACATGCCACTGAAGCTTTCTTT.

The rearrangement joins TRBV11-2 to TRBJ2-1; D uncertain. CDR3 length: 12 amino acids. The V and J ends lost 1 base and 9 bases respectively, with 7 bases between them. The germline CDR1 and CDR2 sequences are SGHAT and FQNNGV. CDR3: CASSLVPVEQFF. The CDR3 DNA reads as TGTGCCAGCAGCTTAGTTCCTGTTGAGCAGTTCTTC.

The chain uses TRBV6-4 and TRBJ2-7; weak D call: TRBD2 (5 bases). The germline CDR1 and CDR2 sequences are MRHNA and SNTAGT. The CDR3 loop spans 12 amino acids. Trimming cost V 10 bases and J 2 bases, with 12 bases left between them. CDR3 loop: CATPGNTYEQYF. The CDR3 DNA sequence: TGTGCCACCCCCGGGAATACCTACGAGCAGTACTTC.

The sample holds a few counts of this clone. The rearrangement uses TRBV7-2 and TRBJ2-1, with 10 nucleotides matching TRBD2. Germline CDR1 and CDR2: SGHTA and FQGNSA. CDR3 length equals 16 residues. V was clipped by 5 bases and J by 3 bases; unmatched bases: 7. The DNA of the CDR3 is TGTGCCAGCAGCAGTAGACTAGCGGGCCTCTACAATGAGCAGTTCTTC. Its protein product is CASSSRLAGLYNEQFF.

This chain uses TRBV6-1 with TRBJ1-1, with 8 nucleotides matching TRBD1. After removal of 4 bases from V and 4 bases from J, the junction contained 2 bases not matched to a gene. This CDR3 has 13 residues. Germline V gene sequence: CDR1 MNHNS, CDR2 SASEGT. The CDR3 DNA sequence: TGTGCCAGCAGTGGGACAGGGTTCACTGAAGCTTTCTTT. Translation: CASSGTGFTEAFF.

The chain is built from TRBV7-3 and TRBJ2-1; 14 nucleotides match TRBD2. Germline V gene sequence: CDR1 SGHTA, CDR2 FQGTGA. V was clipped by 3 bases and J by 6 bases; unmatched bases: 1. The CDR3 covers 15 residues. CDR3 amino acids: CASSLGLAGVNEQFF. CDR3 DNA sequence: TGTGCCAGCAGCTTGGGACTAGCGGGAGTCAATGAGCAGTTCTTC.

This chain links TRBV2 with TRBJ2-2; 8 bases map to TRBD1. The V gene's germline CDR1 is SNHLY and CDR2 FYNNEI. The CDR3 totals 14 residues. Trimming at V came to 4 bases and at J to 4 bases, leaving 2 bases not matched to a gene. DNA of the CDR3: TGTGCCAGCAGTGGCCAGGGGGCCACCGGGGAGCTGTTTTTT. This gives the protein CASSGQGATGELFF.

The chain couples TRBV30 to TRBJ2-5, with a tentative D call TRBD1 (5 bases). The DNA end is more similar to TRBJ2-7, so the J call may be wrong. Germline CDR1 reads GTSNPN; CDR2 reads SVGIG (reference sequence). This CDR3 contains 14 residues. In DNA, the CDR3 is TGTGCCTGGGCCCCGACAGTGGTCTCCTACGAGCAGTACTTC. It codes for CAWAPTVVSYEQYF.